These 10 T cell receptor beta chains were sequenced from one sample in a study of blood T cells in healthy people across ages (dated by TCRdb to the mid-2010s). Libraries came from 5' RACE. Sequencing used an Illumina HiSeq 2500. A second PCR of about 6 to 12 cycles was run with a J-beta primer mix and a sample-barcoded 5' primer. The public reads were reprocessed in TCRdb via fastp at Q25 and MiXCR, keeping in-frame beta chains. Each record represents a unique CDR3 protein, reported with the most common genes and DNA among its rows. In all, the sample holds 1.5 million to 2 million distinct CDR3 sequences, and under 30% of those were seen once. Of the sample, approximately 7.7% falls within the top ten clones. The sequenced sample consisted of blood. These receptors all come from a woman aged 25 to 39 in good health.

In this sample, this clonotype turned up many times. The chain employs TRBV29-1 and TRBJ2-3; D ambiguous. The CDR3 is 13 residues long. Germline loops: CDR1 SQVTM, CDR2 ANQGSEA. Deletions cut 7 bases from V and 0 bases from J, with 11 bases between. CDR3 nucleotide sequence: TGCAGCGCGTACCACCCTAGCACAGATACGCAGTATTTT. Its protein product is CSAYHPSTDTQYF.

This clonotype was counted between two and nine times. The chain joins TRBV2 to TRBJ2-7, with D perhaps matching TRBD1 (5 bases). V was clipped by 3 bases and J by 1 base, with 10 bases between them. Germline-derived CDR1 and CDR2 are SNHLY and FYNNEI. The CDR3 has 14 residues. The CDR3 DNA reads TGTGCCAGCAGTGATGGCAGGGCGTCCTACGAGCAGTACTTC. It codes for CASSDGRASYEQYF.

The sample holds a few counts of this clonotype. The genes are TRBV20-1 and TRBJ1-5; TRBD1 might be the D (6 bases). The germline V gene encodes CDR1 DFQATT and CDR2 SNEGSKA (reference sequence). The CDR3 consists of 13 residues. The ends were cut back, 6 bases at V and 7 bases at J, with 16 bases in the middle. In DNA form, the CDR3 reads TGCAGTGCCCTTGGGGGGGCTGGGCAGCCCCAGCATTTT. Translating gives CSALGGAGQPQHF.

The table lists this clonotype with many counts. The V call is TRBV20-1, the J call TRBJ1-2; 7 bases fit TRBD1. Germline V gene data show CDR1 as DFQATT and CDR2 as SNEGSKA (reference sequence). J was trimmed by 4 bases and V by 3 bases; bases with no gene match: 5. The CDR3 sequence is 13 residues long. CDR3 sequence (DNA): TGCAGTGCTAGGGACAGGCAATCCTATGGCTACACCTTC. Its translation: CSARDRQSYGYTF.

This clonotype has a count of ten or more. The chain links TRBV10-3 to TRBJ1-2; perhaps TRBD1 as D (5 bases). V was trimmed by 10 bases and J by 0 bases, leaving 15 bases between them. The CDR3 is 14 residues long. CDR1 and CDR2 from the germline V gene are ENHRY and SYGVKD. The CDR3 DNA follows: TGTGCCACCCTAAGGGGAAGGACTAACTATGGCTACACCTTC. Protein sequence: CATLRGRTNYGYTF.

Ten or more counts support this clonotype. V and J are TRBV12-3 or TRBV12-4 and TRBJ1-2; a possible D gene is TRBD1 (5 bases). The CDR3 spans 12 residues. V was pared by 3 bases and J by 6 bases, with 8 bases between. CDR3 amino acids: CASSFGGDGYTF. DNA for the CDR3: TGTGCCAGCAGTTTTGGAGGGGATGGCTACACCTTC.

V and J are TRBV7-8 and TRBJ1-1, with TRBD1 matching over 10 bases. The CDR3 covers 13 residues. Germline CDR1 and CDR2: SGHVS and FQNEAQ. J gave up 11 bases and V 4 bases, and 7 bases lay outside the gene matches. CDR3 DNA: TGTGCCAGCAGCTCCTCCGGGACAGGGGTGGCTTTCTTT. Translation gives CASSSSGTGVAFF.

This sequence joins TRBV12-3 or TRBV12-4 and TRBJ2-5, with TRBD1 as a possible D gene (6 bases). The V and J ends lost 5 bases and 11 bases respectively, with 15 bases between them. The CDR3 is 12 residues long. CDR3 sequence: CASSMAGAEQYF. For the CDR3, the DNA is TGTGCCAGCAGTATGGCAGGGGCAGAACAGTACTTC.

This clonotype appeared a few times. This rearrangement joins TRBV29-1 to TRBJ1-5; TRBD1 might be the D (6 bases). Per the germline V gene, CDR1 is SQVTM and CDR2 is ANQGSEA. The CDR3 length is 12 residues. V lost 7 bases and J 4 bases, leaving 11 bases between the germline ends. The CDR3 nucleotides read TGCAGCGCGGGGGCCTGGAATCAGCCCCAGCATTTT. Its protein product is CSAGAWNQPQHF.

The rearrangement joins TRBV6-5 to TRBJ2-2; no clear D. Germline V lookup: CDR1 MNHEY, CDR2 SVGAGI. The CDR3 consists of 12 residues. Trimming shortened V by 6 bases and J by 7 bases, and 9 bases separated the two germline ends. Here the CDR3 reads CASSRLGGELFF. The CDR3, as DNA: TGTGCCAGCAGCCGTCTAGGCGGGGAGCTGTTTTTT.